Below are 32 T cell receptor beta chains sequenced from a single sample in a study of cytomegalovirus exposure and HLA in healthy donors. Use of 60 Vbeta and 13 Jbeta primers characterized the PCR. Sequencing was performed with immunoSEQ multiplex PCR; in TCRdb, only in-frame clones are kept and a portion is missing. The table has 120,000 or so clones, 81% seen once; the top ten hold under 2%. Sequencing used PBMCs. The receptors come from a man younger than 30 in good health and CMV-seronegative.

The V and J genes are TRBV2 and TRBJ2-1, with 13 bases identical to TRBD2. The germline V gene has CDR1 SNHLY and CDR2 FYNNEI. This CDR3 is 16 amino acids long. Trimming removed 6 bases from V and 5 bases from J; junction bases left unmatched: 7. The CDR3 is CASRELAGGINNEQFF. The CDR3 DNA sequence: TGTGCCAGCAGAGAACTAGCGGGGGGGATCAACAATGAGCAGTTCTTC.

This clone appeared a few times. The chain employs TRBV9 and TRBJ2-1; 8 bases are a match to TRBD2. CDR1 and CDR2 (germline): SGDLS, YYNGEE. Trimming took 1 base from V and 4 from J; bases not matched to a gene: 7. CDR3 length equals 16 residues. As DNA, the CDR3 is TGTGCCAGCAGCGTAAGCGGGGGACTATCTTACAATGAGCAGTTCTTC. Translating gives CASSVSGGLSYNEQFF.

CDR3 bases: TGTGCCAGCAGCTTGGGGGGGCACCCCTACGAGCAGTACTTC. It yields the protein CASSLGGHPYEQYF. V gene TRBV5-6 combines with J gene TRBJ2-7; possibly TRBD1 for D (6 bases). V was cut by 0 bases and J by 2 bases, with 9 bases left in between. This CDR3 region has 14 residues. Per germline, CDR1 SGHDT and CDR2 YYEEEE.

The chain combines TRBV7-3 with TRBJ1-1, with D possibly matching TRBD1 (6 bases). This CDR3 spans 15 amino acids. Germline CDR1 is SGHTA and CDR2 is FQGTGA. V was pared by 5 bases and J by 1 base, with 14 bases between. The CDR3 DNA is TGTGCCAGCAGCCCTTCCGGGACACAGAACACTGAAGCTTTCTTT. It encodes CASSPSGTQNTEAFF.

The chain employs TRBV7-6 and TRBJ2-7, with 11 bases fitting TRBD2. Germline values: CDR1 SGHVS, CDR2 FNYEAQ. Trimming took 0 bases from V and 3 from J; bases not matched to a gene: 16. The CDR3 is 20 amino acids. CDR3 sequence (DNA): TGTGCCAGCAGCTTAGCCCCACCGGTAGCGGGGGGGAACCAAGGCTACGAGCAGTACTTC. Protein product: CASSLAPPVAGGNQGYEQYF.

V and J are TRBV4-1 and TRBJ1-3, with 9 nucleotides matching TRBD1. The CDR3 has 15 amino acids. The ends lost 2 bases at V and 4 bases at J; junction bases unmatched: 3. CDR1 and CDR2 (germline): MGHRA, YSYEKL. CDR3 region: CASSQLGQGGNTIYF. The CDR3 coding sequence is TGCGCCAGCAGCCAACTGGGACAGGGAGGAAACACCATATATTTT.

The V and J genes are TRBV7-2 and TRBJ1-2; D remains ambiguous. The CDR3 sequence is 13 residues long. Germline CDR1 reads SGHTA; CDR2 reads FQGNSA. V dropped 1 base and J dropped 4 bases, with 7 bases sitting between them. Here the CDR3 DNA reads TGTGCCAGCAGCTTAGAGCAGGCCTATGGCTACACCTTC. Encoded protein: CASSLEQAYGYTF.

The J gene is TRBJ1-2, the V gene TRBV10-2, with a weak D call TRBD1 (6 bases). This CDR3 is 15 amino acids long. Trimming stripped 2 bases from V and 4 bases from J, with 14 bases between. The germline V gene has CDR1 WSHSY and CDR2 SAAADI. CDR3 in amino acids: CASSEETGSVYGYTF. The CDR3 DNA sequence: TGCGCCAGCAGTGAGGAAACAGGGTCAGTCTATGGCTACACCTTC.

The chain combines TRBV4-3 with TRBJ2-7, with D maybe TRBD1 (7 bases). The CDR3 sequence is 16 residues long. V gave up 4 bases and J gave up 3 bases, with 19 bases separating them. CDR1 LGHNA and CDR2 YSLEER come from the germline V gene. The CDR3 region has the DNA TGCGCCAGCAGCCCGACTGTGGGGGGACAGAACTACGAGCAGTACTTC. It translates to CASSPTVGGQNYEQYF.

This sequence joins TRBV7-2 and TRBJ1-2, with 8 nucleotides matching TRBD1. The CDR3 extends over 17 amino acids. Trimming took 3 bases from V and 3 from J; bases not matched to a gene: 12. In germline, CDR1 is SGHTA, CDR2 FQGNSA. CDR3 residues: CASSLPGRTGHDYGYTF. CDR3 bases: TGTGCCAGCAGCTTGCCGGGTAGGACAGGGCATGACTATGGCTACACCTTC.

V is TRBV25-1 and J is TRBJ2-7; no firm D call. V lost 4 bases and J lost 6, with 13 bases in between. Germline CDR1 is MGHDK and CDR2 is SYGVNS. This CDR3 region has 13 residues. CDR3 sequence: CASSALDPGEQYF. As DNA, the CDR3 is TGTGCCAGCAGTGCCCTCGACCCGGGCGAGCAGTACTTC.

The rearrangement uses TRBV2 and TRBJ1-2; weak D call: TRBD1 (6 bases). The V gene's germline CDR1 is SNHLY and CDR2 FYNNEI. The CDR3 is 14 residues long. Trimming shortened V by 2 bases and J by 4 bases, and 11 bases separated the two germline ends. CDR3: CASSELGRGYGYTF. CDR3 bases: TGTGCCAGCAGTGAACTGGGCAGGGGCTATGGCTACACCTTC.

This chain joins TRBV20-1 and TRBJ1-1, with D possibly being TRBD1 (5 bases). V shed 5 bases and J shed 8 bases, with 12 bases lying between them. CDR1 and CDR2 from the germline V gene are DFQATT and SNEGSKA (reference sequence). The CDR3 covers 11 residues. The DNA for the CDR3 is TGCAGTGCTCTTGCGACAGCCGAAGCTTTCTTT. Translation: CSALATAEAFF.

The genes are TRBV4-1 and TRBJ1-4, with D unresolved. The CDR3 sequence is 16 residues long. Germline loops: CDR1 MGHRA, CDR2 YSYEKL. V lost 1 base, J lost 4 bases, and 13 bases lay in between. The CDR3 protein is CASSQAGGVYNEKLFF. In nucleotides, the CDR3 is TGCGCCAGCAGCCAAGCTGGCGGAGTTTATAATGAAAAACTGTTTTTT.

The chain couples TRBV13 to TRBJ2-5, with 9 bases fitting TRBD1. Trimming cost V 0 bases and J 5 bases; bases outside gene matches: 4. The V gene's germline CDR1 is PRHDT and CDR2 FYEKMQ (reference sequence). This CDR3 spans 15 amino acids. This CDR3 is CASSLGGQGHETQYF. In DNA, the CDR3 is TGTGCCAGCAGCTTAGGAGGACAGGGGCACGAGACCCAGTACTTC.

The chain links TRBV10-2 to TRBJ1-1; no clear D gene. V gave up 6 bases and J gave up 1 base, with 9 bases separating them. CDR1 WSHSY and CDR2 SAAADI come from the germline V gene. This CDR3 is 13 amino acids long. The CDR3: CASRGSANTEAFF. DNA for the CDR3: TGCGCCAGCAGAGGGAGCGCGAACACTGAAGCTTTCTTT.

The chain links TRBV25-1 to TRBJ1-6; 7 bases fit TRBD1. The CDR3 has 15 amino acids. The germline gives CDR1 MGHDK, CDR2 SYGVNS. The J segment lost 5 bases and the V segment lost 4 bases, leaving 5 bases of the junction unmatched. The CDR3 sequence: CASSVQGRNNSPLHF. The CDR3 DNA sequence: TGTGCCAGCAGTGTACAGGGGAGGAATAATTCACCCCTCCACTTT.

This chain links TRBV29-1 with TRBJ2-7, with a weak D call TRBD1 (6 bases). The ends were cut back, 5 bases at V and 3 bases at J, with 11 bases in the middle. The CDR3 is made up of 12 amino acids. Germline lookup yields CDR1 SQVTM and CDR2 ANQGSEA. The CDR3 DNA sequence: TGCAGCGTTATAGGACAGAACTACGAGCAGTACTTC. Translation gives CSVIGQNYEQYF.

The chain employs TRBV18 and TRBJ2-3, with D tentatively TRBD1 (6 bases). The V and J ends lost 3 bases and 3 bases respectively, with 10 bases between them. The germline V gene has CDR1 KGHSH and CDR2 LQKENI. The CDR3 has 14 residues. The CDR3 loop is CASSPGRGTDTQYF. The CDR3 DNA reads TGTGCCAGCTCACCGGGCAGGGGTACAGATACGCAGTATTTT. Looking up the rest from reference TRBV18 and TRBJ2-3 gives the full variable domain: NAGVMQNPRHLVRRRGQEARLRCSPMKGHSHVYWYRQLPEEGLKFMVYLQKENIIDESGMPKERFSAEFPKEGPSILRIQQVVRGDSAAYFCASSPGRGTDTQYFGPGTRLTVL.

The rearrangement uses TRBV7-9 and TRBJ1-1, with D perhaps TRBD1 (6 bases). Germline-derived CDR1 and CDR2 are SEHNR and FQNEAQ (reference sequence). V was shortened by 5 bases and J by 5 bases, with 18 bases between the two germline ends. The CDR3 length is 15 residues. This chain's CDR3 is CASSPITGSQTEAFF. The CDR3 region has the DNA TGTGCCAGCAGCCCCATTACAGGGAGTCAGACTGAAGCTTTCTTT.

This clone has more than one count but fewer than ten. J is TRBJ2-1 and V is TRBV27; a weak D match, TRBD2 (6 bases). Germline V CDR1 and CDR2: MNHEY, SMNVEV (reference sequence). The ends were cut back, 5 bases at V and 8 bases at J, with 19 bases in the middle. The CDR3 is made up of 15 amino acids. CDR3 sequence: CASSTGRARRDEQFF. The CDR3 region has the DNA TGTGCCAGCAGTACAGGTCGGGCCAGGAGGGATGAGCAGTTCTTC.

The chain employs TRBV4-2 and TRBJ1-2; 7 nucleotides match TRBD1. The V and J ends lost 4 bases and 3 bases, in that order; junction bases with no gene match: 5. The germline V gene has CDR1 LGHNA and CDR2 YNFKEQ. This CDR3 comprises 14 residues. The CDR3 bases are TGTGCCAGCAGCCTAGGGGGCGCAGACTATGGCTACACCTTC. This encodes CASSLGGADYGYTF.

The chain links TRBV5-4 to TRBJ2-5, with a weak D call TRBD2 (6 bases). Germline V lookup: CDR1 SGHNT, CDR2 YYREEE (reference sequence). The germline V and J ends were trimmed by 3 bases and 5 bases, with 14 bases remaining between them. The length of the CDR3 is 14 residues. CDR3 region: CASSSIAGFETQYF. CDR3 DNA: TGTGCCAGCAGCTCGATTGCGGGATTCGAGACCCAGTACTTC.

The rearrangement links TRBV7-3 to TRBJ1-2; 7 positions agree with TRBD1. J was trimmed by 3 bases and V by 1 base; bases with no gene match: 8. In germline, CDR1 is SGHTA, CDR2 FQGTGA. There are 16 residues in the CDR3. CDR3 amino acids: CASSLRPNTGDYGYTF. In nucleotides, the CDR3 is TGTGCCAGCAGCTTAAGGCCCAATACAGGGGACTATGGCTACACCTTC.

The chain has TRBV14 and TRBJ2-1; 10 positions match TRBD1. CDR1 and CDR2 from the germline V gene are SGHDN and FVKESK. The CDR3 runs 15 residues. Trimming removed 4 bases from V and 2 bases from J; junction bases left unmatched: 2. In DNA form, the CDR3 reads TGTGCCAGCAGCCGCGGGACAGGGGCCTACAATGAGCAGTTCTTC. This codes for CASSRGTGAYNEQFF.

The V gene is TRBV6-1, the J gene TRBJ1-1; 8 bases line up with TRBD1. The CDR3 covers 14 residues. CDR1 and CDR2 from the germline V gene are MNHNS and SASEGT. J was trimmed by 0 bases and V by 6 bases; bases with no gene match: 3. CDR3 coding DNA: TGTGCCAGCAGGCTACAGGGGGTGAACACTGAAGCTTTCTTT. Translating gives CASRLQGVNTEAFF.

The chain links TRBV5-1 to TRBJ2-5; TRBD2 matches at 13 bases. CDR3 length equals 18 residues. After removal of 6 bases from V and 5 bases from J, the junction contained 16 bases not matched to a gene. In germline, CDR1 is SGHRS, CDR2 YFSETQ. In nucleotides, the CDR3 is TGCGCCAGCATTTCGCAGCCGGGACTAGCGGGGACCCCTGAGACCCAGTACTTC. This encodes CASISQPGLAGTPETQYF.

The rearrangement uses TRBV10-1 and TRBJ2-3; TRBD2 agrees at 7 bases. The junction had 14 bases not matched to a gene; V was cut back by 7 bases and J by 4 bases. The germline CDR1 and CDR2 sequences are WNHNN and SYGVQD (reference sequence). The CDR3 sequence is 16 residues long. CDR3 sequence reads: CASTTRGRDPADTQYF. DNA for the CDR3: TGCGCCAGCACTACGAGAGGGAGGGATCCCGCAGATACGCAGTATTTT.

The gene calls are TRBV7-3 and TRBJ2-3; D is uncertain. CDR1 and CDR2 from the germline V gene are SGHTA and FQGTGA. V was pared by 3 bases and J by 8 bases, with 12 bases between. The CDR3 consists of 13 residues. In DNA form, the CDR3 reads TGTGCCAGCAGCTTGGCTACGCAGGTTACGCAGTATTTT. This sequence encodes CASSLATQVTQYF.

In the case of this clone: One end of the junction fails to match germline, which may point to a read error. CDR3 sequence reads: CASSLMTSGVFF. In nucleotides, the CDR3 is TGTGCCAGCAGCTTAATGACTAGCGGGGTATTCTTC. The chain recombines TRBV7-9 with TRBJ2-7; 11 nucleotides match TRBD2. The length of the CDR3 is 12 residues. The V gene's germline CDR1 is SEHNR and CDR2 FQNEAQ (reference sequence).

The chain is built from TRBV4-3 and TRBJ2-7; D might be TRBD2 (5 bases). V lost 3 bases and J lost 4, with 10 bases in between. From germline, CDR1 is LGHNA and CDR2 YSLEER. CDR3 length equals 13 residues. CDR3 bases: TGCGCCAGCAGCCAGGGGAGCGGTTACGAGCAGTACTTC. Translated, it gives CASSQGSGYEQYF.

The chain combines TRBV4-1 with TRBJ2-5, with 7 bases aligning to TRBD2. Germline trimming cut 2 bases from V and 7 bases from J; bases unmatched to any gene: 4. This CDR3 has 13 amino acids. Germline V gene data show CDR1 as MGHRA and CDR2 as YSYEKL. The CDR3 DNA reads TGCGCCAGCAGCCAACTAGCGGAAGGGACCCAGTACTTC. It specifies CASSQLAEGTQYF.